This TCR beta chain originates from a study of T cells in Graves' hyperthyroidism and ophthalmopathy. Amplified TCR beta CDR3 regions came from RNA transcripts. The TCR CDR3 first-round RT-PCR relied on the HTBI primer set. TCRdb itself ran the multiplex PCR reads through MiXCR, one entry per CDR3 protein. The sample lists hundreds of thousands of distinct CDR3 sequences, about 38% occurring once. This clonotype was detected only once. Germline V gene sequence: CDR1 SGHVS, CDR2 FQNEAQ. CDR3 length: 16 residues. V dropped 5 bases and J dropped 3 bases, with 20 bases sitting between them. The TCR was taken from a man between 18 and 29 years old with Graves' hyperthyroidism. The sequenced sample consisted of blood. J is TRBJ2-7 and V is TRBV7-8, with D perhaps TRBD2 (6 bases). CDR3 amino acids: CASSPSPDYPYYEQYF. CDR3 DNA sequence: TGTGCCAGCAGCCCCTCCCCGGACTACCCATACTACGAGCAGTACTTC.